This is a list of T cell receptor beta chains from one sample in a study of breast tumors, draining lymph nodes, adjacent tissues. TCRdb re-derived calls from the multiplex PCR reads in MiXCR, one entry per CDR3 protein. The repertoire holds roughly 260,000 distinct CDR3 sequences, roughly 31% seen once, with roughly 1.1% in the top ten. Sequenced sample: axillary lymph node tissue. These receptors all stem from a female donor with breast cancer. Some clones in this sample may be carry-over from other donors' samples. The CDR3 runs from the conserved cysteine through the conserved F or W. A D gene is named only where the DNA matches it firmly. Only some rows state a clone size, as once, few, many or a class for expanded clones.

TRBV15	-	TRBD2	TRBJ2-5	CATSRGGGLAGETQYF	TGTGCCACCAGCAGGGGTGGGGGACTAGCGGGAGAGACCCAGTACTTC
TRBV12-5	few	TRBD2	TRBJ2-1	CASGFDPTGGYYEQFF	TGTGCTAGTGGTTTCGACCCAACGGGAGGGTATTATGAGCAGTTCTTC
TRBV25-1	-	TRBD1	TRBJ1-5	CASSGGQGFQPQHF	TGTGCCAGCAGTGGGGGACAGGGTTTTCAGCCCCAGCATTTT
TRBV20-1	many	-	TRBJ2-2	CSARVWSSVNTGELFF	TGCAGTGCTAGAGTCTGGAGTAGCGTGAACACCGGGGAGCTGTTTTTT
TRBV30	many	-	TRBJ1-2	CAGGGTNYGYTF	TGTGCCGGAGGGGGTACGAACTATGGCTACACCTTC
TRBV7-2	many	TRBD2	TRBJ2-3	CASSLVGAGEGDTQYF	TGTGCCAGCAGCTTAGTAGGGGCGGGAGAGGGAGATACGCAGTATTTT
TRBV7-2	many	TRBD2	TRBJ2-3	CASSYSGSGTDTQYF	TGTGCCAGCAGCTACAGCGGGAGTGGGACAGATACGCAGTATTTT
TRBV15	-	-	TRBJ2-6	CATSREQGGAGANVLTF	TGTGCCACCAGCAGAGAACAGGGGGGGGCCGGGGCCAACGTCCTGACTTTC
TRBV7-9	-	-	TRBJ2-2	CASSLAGGILAGELFF	TGTGCCAGCAGCTTAGCAGGGGGAATTTTGGCGGGGGAGCTGTTTTTT
TRBV20-1	-	-	TRBJ2-3	CSARSGSGYAADTQYF	TGCAGTGCTAGGAGCGGATCGGGATACGCTGCAGATACGCAGTATTTT
TRBV2	-	-	TRBJ2-7	CASSSPFLGGEQYF	TGTGCCAGCAGTTCACCGTTCCTGGGGGGCGAGCAGTACTTC
TRBV7-9	many	-	TRBJ1-5	CASSLKGGQPQHF	TGTGCCAGCAGCTTAAAGGGCGGTCAGCCCCAGCATTTT
TRBV4-3	many	TRBD1	TRBJ2-7	CASSWGQGNEQYF	TGCGCCAGCAGCTGGGGACAGGGGAACGAGCAGTACTTC
TRBV7-9	many	-	TRBJ2-3	CASSFGSADTQYF	TGTGCCAGCAGCTTCGGGAGCGCAGATACGCAGTATTTT
TRBV6-4	-	TRBD2	TRBJ2-1	CASSPINSGRAGSSYNEQFF	TGTGCCAGCAGCCCTATAAATAGCGGGAGGGCCGGGAGCTCCTACAATGAGCAGTTCTTC
TRBV7-3	many	-	TRBJ2-3	CASSLQGPVADTQYF	TGTGCCAGCAGTCTACAGGGCCCCGTGGCAGATACGCAGTATTTT
TRBV9	-	-	TRBJ2-1	CASSVALSREGDPEQFF	TGTGCCAGCAGCGTAGCTTTATCACGGGAAGGGGACCCTGAGCAGTTCTTC
TRBV7-2	-	TRBD1	TRBJ1-6	CASSFQAGGTENSPLHF	TGTGCCAGCAGCTTCCAAGCGGGAGGGACAGAAAATTCACCCCTCCACTTT